The rows below give T cell receptor beta chains drawn from one sample of a study of T cells in Graves' hyperthyroidism and ophthalmopathy. One entry per CDR3 protein results from TCRdb running MiXCR on the multiplex PCR reads. This sample yields around 300,000 distinct CDR3 sequences, of which about 20% are seen a single time; around 62% belongs to the top ten. The sample taken for sequencing was blood. All receptors derive from a man aged 25 to 40 with Graves' ophthalmopathy. Each CDR3 is given with its conserved first and last residue. Fields, in order: V gene, clone size, D gene, J gene, CDR3 protein, CDR3 DNA. D genes are given only for firm matches. Where a row states a size, it is once, few, many or the class of an expanded clone; other rows omit it.

v_call: TRBV6-5; clone_size: many; d_call: TRBD1; j_call: TRBJ1-5; cdr3_aa: CASSYGQGSQPQHF; cdr3_nt: TGTGCCAGCAGTTACGGACAGGGCTCGCAGCCCCAGCATTTT
v_call: TRBV2; clone_size: many; d_call: TRBD1; j_call: TRBJ2-1; cdr3_aa: CASLRDRGRNEQFF; cdr3_nt: TGTGCCAGCCTACGGGACAGGGGAAGGAATGAGCAGTTCTTC
v_call: TRBV4-2; clone_size: few; d_call: .; j_call: TRBJ1-1; cdr3_aa: CASSQGFRGMEAFF; cdr3_nt: TGTGCCAGCAGCCAAGGGTTCAGGGGTATGGAAGCTTTCTTT
v_call: TRBV15; clone_size: .; d_call: TRBD1; j_call: TRBJ1-1; cdr3_aa: CATSSYGQGGTEAFF; cdr3_nt: TGTGCCACCAGCAGCTATGGACAGGGTGGGACTGAAGCTTTCTTT
v_call: TRBV27; clone_size: .; d_call: .; j_call: TRBJ1-2; cdr3_aa: CASRGSGGYGYTF; cdr3_nt: TGTGCCAGCAGGGGGTCGGGAGGCTATGGCTACACCTTC
v_call: TRBV2; clone_size: many; d_call: TRBD1; j_call: TRBJ1-1; cdr3_aa: CASRAGGRVTEAFF; cdr3_nt: TGTGCCAGCCGGGCAGGGGGCAGGGTCACTGAAGCTTTCTTT
v_call: TRBV6-1; clone_size: .; d_call: .; j_call: TRBJ2-7; cdr3_aa: CASSLRTDYEQYF; cdr3_nt: TGTGCCAGCAGTTTGCGGACGGACTACGAGCAGTACTTC
v_call: TRBV10-3; clone_size: .; d_call: .; j_call: TRBJ1-1; cdr3_aa: CAVQGSRTEAFF; cdr3_nt: TGTGCCGTACAGGGTTCGCGCACTGAAGCTTTCTTT
v_call: TRBV7-2; clone_size: many; d_call: .; j_call: TRBJ2-1; cdr3_aa: CASSLGAIEQFF; cdr3_nt: TGTGCCAGCAGCTTAGGCGCAATTGAGCAGTTCTTC
v_call: TRBV11-2; clone_size: many; d_call: .; j_call: TRBJ1-2; cdr3_aa: CASSLAQRNYGYTF; cdr3_nt: TGTGCCAGCAGCTTAGCTCAGAGAAACTATGGCTACACCTTC
v_call: TRBV28; clone_size: .; d_call: TRBD1; j_call: TRBJ1-5; cdr3_aa: CASRRPVAGGRYSNQPQHF; cdr3_nt: TGTGCCAGCAGGAGGCCTGTGGCAGGGGGCCGATATAGCAATCAGCCCCAGCATTTT
v_call: TRBV19; clone_size: .; d_call: .; j_call: TRBJ1-2; cdr3_aa: CASRPRAGALLSYGYTF; cdr3_nt: TGTGCCAGCAGACCACGGGCAGGAGCCTTACTTTCCTATGGCTACACCTTC
v_call: TRBV30; clone_size: many; d_call: .; j_call: TRBJ2-3; cdr3_aa: CAWSRPTDTQYF; cdr3_nt: TGTGCCTGGAGTAGGCCCACAGATACGCAGTATTTT
v_call: TRBV2; clone_size: .; d_call: .; j_call: TRBJ1-2; cdr3_aa: CASRGISYEPNYTF; cdr3_nt: TGTGCCAGCAGGGGAATAAGCTACGAGCCGAACTACACCTTC
v_call: TRBV10-3; clone_size: .; d_call: .; j_call: TRBJ2-3; cdr3_aa: CAISDLGGDTQYF; cdr3_nt: TGTGCCATCAGTGACCTCGGGGGAGATACGCAGTATTTT
v_call: TRBV14; clone_size: .; d_call: TRBD1; j_call: TRBJ1-2; cdr3_aa: CASSQDRGTNYGYTF; cdr3_nt: TGTGCCAGCAGCCAAGACAGGGGGACGAACTATGGCTACACCTTC
v_call: TRBV20-1; clone_size: few; d_call: TRBD2; j_call: TRBJ2-1; cdr3_aa: CSAMAGAREQFF; cdr3_nt: TGCAGTGCTATGGCGGGAGCACGTGAGCAGTTCTTC
v_call: TRBV30; clone_size: few; d_call: TRBD2; j_call: TRBJ2-3; cdr3_aa: CAWSLIRLAGGSTDTQYF; cdr3_nt: TGTGCCTGGAGCTTAATTCGTTTGGCGGGAGGGAGCACAGATACGCAGTATTTT
v_call: TRBV12-3/TRBV12-4; clone_size: many; d_call: .; j_call: TRBJ2-1; cdr3_aa: CASSRRGYTNNEQFF; cdr3_nt: TGTGCCAGCAGCCGGCGTGGCTACACAAACAATGAGCAGTTCTTC
v_call: TRBV10-3; clone_size: .; d_call: TRBD2; j_call: TRBJ2-7; cdr3_aa: CAISIAGADEQYF; cdr3_nt: TGTGCCATCAGCATAGCGGGAGCTGATGAGCAGTACTTC
v_call: TRBV7-9; clone_size: .; d_call: TRBD1; j_call: TRBJ1-2; cdr3_aa: CASSGGVGQGPYGYTF; cdr3_nt: TGTGCCAGCAGCGGAGGGGTCGGACAGGGACCCTATGGCTACACCTTC
v_call: TRBV20-1; clone_size: .; d_call: .; j_call: TRBJ2-1; cdr3_aa: CSARDWGRGTLFF; cdr3_nt: .
v_call: TRBV29-1; clone_size: .; d_call: TRBD1; j_call: TRBJ1-1; cdr3_aa: CSVAGGWMNTEAFF; cdr3_nt: TGCAGCGTGGCAGGGGGTTGGATGAACACTGAAGCTTTCTTT
v_call: TRBV20-1; clone_size: many; d_call: TRBD2; j_call: TRBJ2-1; cdr3_aa: CSASPGLADEQFF; cdr3_nt: TGCAGTGCAAGCCCGGGACTAGCGGATGAGCAGTTCTTC
v_call: TRBV11-2; clone_size: many; d_call: TRBD1; j_call: TRBJ1-2; cdr3_aa: CASSSGGQLGGYTF; cdr3_nt: TGTGCCAGCAGCTCAGGGGGACAGCTTGGAGGCTACACCTTC
v_call: TRBV5-4; clone_size: .; d_call: TRBD2; j_call: TRBJ2-7; cdr3_aa: CASSFGRSKDEQYF; cdr3_nt: TGTGCCAGCAGCTTCGGGAGGTCTAAGGACGAGCAGTACTTC
v_call: TRBV12-3/TRBV12-4; clone_size: many; d_call: .; j_call: TRBJ2-1; cdr3_aa: CASSSLADEQFF; cdr3_nt: TGTGCCAGCAGTTCGCTAGCTGATGAGCAGTTCTTC
v_call: TRBV28; clone_size: .; d_call: .; j_call: TRBJ1-5; cdr3_aa: CASSLSGRFLEPQHF; cdr3_nt: TGTGCCAGCAGTTTATCGGGCAGGTTTTTGGAGCCCCAGCATTTT
v_call: TRBV29-1; clone_size: few; d_call: TRBD2; j_call: TRBJ2-5; cdr3_aa: CSSSGRRIETQYF; cdr3_nt: TGCAGCTCTAGCGGGAGAAGAATAGAGACCCAGTACTTC
v_call: TRBV3-1; clone_size: few; d_call: .; j_call: TRBJ1-1; cdr3_aa: CASGSNTEAFF; cdr3_nt: TGTGCCAGCGGATCCAACACTGAAGCTTTCTTT
v_call: TRBV7-3; clone_size: .; d_call: .; j_call: TRBJ1-6; cdr3_aa: CASSSQGGDNSPLHF; cdr3_nt: TGTGCCAGCAGCTCGCAAGGCGGGGATAATTCACCCCTCCACTTT
v_call: TRBV5-1; clone_size: .; d_call: TRBD1; j_call: TRBJ2-3; cdr3_aa: CASSSQGAHTDTQYF; cdr3_nt: TGCGCCAGCAGTTCACAGGGGGCGCATACAGATACGCAGTATTTT
v_call: TRBV9; clone_size: .; d_call: .; j_call: TRBJ2-2; cdr3_aa: CASSATPSPGELFF; cdr3_nt: TGTGCCAGCAGCGCTACTCCCAGCCCCGGGGAGCTGTTTTTT
v_call: TRBV12-3/TRBV12-4; clone_size: few; d_call: TRBD2; j_call: TRBJ2-7; cdr3_aa: CASRTSAGSYEQYF; cdr3_nt: TGTGCCAGCAGAACTAGCGCCGGCTCCTACGAGCAGTACTTC
v_call: TRBV11-1; clone_size: few; d_call: .; j_call: TRBJ1-1; cdr3_aa: CASSLAHLGNTEAFF; cdr3_nt: TGTGCCAGCAGCTTAGCGCATCTGGGGAACACTGAAGCTTTCTTT
v_call: TRBV28; clone_size: many; d_call: .; j_call: TRBJ2-5; cdr3_aa: CASSFPGAIQETQYF; cdr3_nt: TGTGCCAGCAGTTTCCCGGGGGCGATCCAAGAGACCCAGTACTTC
v_call: TRBV6-1; clone_size: once; d_call: .; j_call: TRBJ1-2; cdr3_aa: CASSDRGPNYGYTF; cdr3_nt: TGTGCCAGCAGTGACAGAGGGCCTAACTATGGCTACACCTTC
v_call: TRBV3-1; clone_size: .; d_call: TRBD2; j_call: TRBJ2-5; cdr3_aa: CASGRLAGGRGETQYF; cdr3_nt: TGTGCCAGCGGGAGATTAGCGGGAGGGCGAGGTGAGACCCAGTACTTC
v_call: TRBV7-3; clone_size: .; d_call: TRBD2; j_call: TRBJ2-1; cdr3_aa: CASSSKGTRAANEQFF; cdr3_nt: TGTGCCAGCAGTTCTAAAGGGACTAGAGCTGCCAATGAGCAGTTCTTC
v_call: TRBV29-1; clone_size: .; d_call: TRBD1; j_call: TRBJ2-5; cdr3_aa: CSVWDRGAETQYF; cdr3_nt: TGCAGCGTTTGGGACAGGGGAGCGGAGACCCAGTACTTC
v_call: TRBV7-8; clone_size: few; d_call: .; j_call: TRBJ1-1; cdr3_aa: CASNIPGQSNTEAFF; cdr3_nt: TGTGCCAGCAACATACCCGGACAGAGCAACACTGAAGCTTTCTTT
v_call: TRBV6-1; clone_size: .; d_call: .; j_call: TRBJ1-5; cdr3_aa: CASSERPSEVGQPQHF; cdr3_nt: TGTGCCAGCAGTGAACGTCCCAGCGAGGTTGGACAGCCCCAGCATTTT
v_call: TRBV19; clone_size: .; d_call: .; j_call: TRBJ2-7; cdr3_aa: CASITPRNRGGEQYF; cdr3_nt: TGTGCCAGTATAACGCCAAGGAATCGGGGTGGAGAGCAGTACTTC
v_call: TRBV7-9; clone_size: .; d_call: .; j_call: TRBJ2-5; cdr3_aa: CASSWTAQETQYF; cdr3_nt: TGTGCCAGCAGCTGGACAGCCCAAGAGACCCAGTACTTC
v_call: TRBV18; clone_size: few; d_call: .; j_call: TRBJ1-2; cdr3_aa: CASSQGQLEGYTF; cdr3_nt: TGTGCCAGCTCACAAGGACAGCTTGAGGGCTACACCTTC
v_call: TRBV4-2; clone_size: few; d_call: .; j_call: TRBJ2-4; cdr3_aa: CASSQESLAKNIQYF; cdr3_nt: TGTGCCAGCAGCCAAGAATCCTTAGCCAAAAACATTCAGTACTTC